A selection of T cell receptor beta chains follows, all from one sample in a study of blood T cell repertoires in COVID-19. Libraries were prepared by immunoSEQ multiplex PCR; TCRdb keeps only in-frame clonotypes and omits some of them. Here the sample spans approximately 68,000 clones, 88% being singletons. The sample comprised peripheral blood. These receptors were taken from a man aged 65 to 85 with active or convalescent COVID-19. The CDR3 runs from the conserved cysteine through the conserved F or W. A D gene is named only where the DNA matches it firmly. Some rows have no size entry. The others give once, few or many, or a class for an expanded clone.

j_gene,d_gene,abundance,v_gene,CDR3nt,CDR3aa
TRBJ2-5,NA,once,TRBV6-1,TGTGCCAGCAGTGACAGAGAGGCAGCCAGAATGGAGACCCAGTACTTC,CASSDREAARMETQYF
TRBJ1-4,NA,NA,TRBV9,TGTGCCAGCAGCGTAGAGGGGTTGCCTAATGAAAAACTGTTTTTT,CASSVEGLPNEKLFF
TRBJ2-7,TRBD2,NA,TRBV18,TGTGCCAGCTCACCGGGACTAGCCTCCTACGAGCAGTACTTC,CASSPGLASYEQYF
TRBJ1-6,NA,NA,TRBV5-1,TGCGCCAGCAGCGAATCTACAGGGAATTCACCCCTCCACTTT,CASSESTGNSPLHF
TRBJ1-1,NA,NA,TRBV3-1/TRBV3-2,TGTGCCAGCAGCCAACCAGGGTATTCGGACACTGAAGCTTTCTTT,CASSQPGYSDTEAFF
TRBJ1-1,TRBD1,NA,TRBV11-2,TGTGCCAGCAGCTCCGGGGGACAGATGGAAGCTTTCTTT,CASSSGGQMEAFF
TRBJ1-6,TRBD1,once,TRBV2,TGTGCCAGCAGTGAACAGGGACAGGGGAATTCACCCCTCCACTTT,CASSEQGQGNSPLHF
TRBJ1-1,TRBD1,NA,TRBV30,TGTGCCGGCGGACAGGAAACAGCTCGGGCTTTCTTT,CAGGQETARAFF
TRBJ2-1,TRBD2,NA,TRBV5-8,TGTGCCAGCAGCTTGGCTACGACTAGCGGCAATGAGCAGTTCTTC,CASSLATTSGNEQFF
TRBJ2-3,NA,NA,TRBV13,TGTGCCAGCAGCCGACAGCCTAGCACAGATACGCAGTATTTT,CASSRQPSTDTQYF
TRBJ1-5,TRBD1,NA,TRBV7-9,TGTGCCAGCAGCCCAGGGGGGATTGTCCAGCCCCAGCATTTT,CASSPGGIVQPQHF
TRBJ2-5,NA,NA,TRBV5-1,TGCGCCAGCAGCTGGGGGACACTCCAAGAGACCCAGTACTTC,CASSWGTLQETQYF
TRBJ1-6,NA,large,TRBV7-8,TGTGCCAGCAGCTTAGGCCAGGGTCAGAATTCACCCCTCCACTTT,CASSLGQGQNSPLHF
TRBJ1-2,TRBD1,NA,TRBV10-3,TGTGCCATCAGTTCCGGGACAGGTCTTACTAACTATGGCTACACCTTC,CAISSGTGLTNYGYTF
TRBJ1-2,NA,NA,TRBV11-2,TGTGCCAGCAGCTTACAGGGCTTCGACTATGGCTACACCTTC,CASSLQGFDYGYTF
TRBJ2-5,NA,NA,TRBV19,TGTGCCAGTAGTATAGTAGGGGGATCGGGACAAGAGACCCAGTACTTC,CASSIVGGSGQETQYF
TRBJ2-5,TRBD1,NA,TRBV6-5,TGTGCCAGCATAAGGGGGCTAGGGGAGACCCAGTACTTC,CASIRGLGETQYF
TRBJ2-1,NA,NA,TRBV5-4,TGTGCCAGCAGCTTGGATCCGGGTAATGTCTACAATGAGCAGTTCTTC,CASSLDPGNVYNEQFF
TRBJ1-1,NA,NA,TRBV5-1,TGCGCCAGCAGCTTGGCGTGGGGGAGGGCCACTGAAGCTTTCTTT,CASSLAWGRATEAFF